This T cell receptor (beta chain) was profiled in a study of CD8 T cells in Susac syndrome. RNA amounts of about 0.45 to 1 ug underwent reverse transcription with random hexamers. TCRdb itself ran the immunoSEQ multiplex PCR reads through MiXCR, one entry per CDR3 protein. The sample has approximately 120,000 distinct CDR3 sequences; approximately 96% are singletons. The CDR3 extends over 13 amino acids. V lost 0 bases and J lost 3, with 6 bases in between. The germline V gene has CDR1 SGHRS and CDR2 YFSETQ. This TCR was recovered from a human donor with Susac syndrome. The chain combines TRBV5-1 with TRBJ2-5; D is unclear. The sample comprised CD8+ T cells from PBMCs. In DNA form, the CDR3 reads TGCGCCAGCAGCTTGGACGTGGAAGAGACCCAGTACTTC. Its translation is CASSLDVEETQYF.